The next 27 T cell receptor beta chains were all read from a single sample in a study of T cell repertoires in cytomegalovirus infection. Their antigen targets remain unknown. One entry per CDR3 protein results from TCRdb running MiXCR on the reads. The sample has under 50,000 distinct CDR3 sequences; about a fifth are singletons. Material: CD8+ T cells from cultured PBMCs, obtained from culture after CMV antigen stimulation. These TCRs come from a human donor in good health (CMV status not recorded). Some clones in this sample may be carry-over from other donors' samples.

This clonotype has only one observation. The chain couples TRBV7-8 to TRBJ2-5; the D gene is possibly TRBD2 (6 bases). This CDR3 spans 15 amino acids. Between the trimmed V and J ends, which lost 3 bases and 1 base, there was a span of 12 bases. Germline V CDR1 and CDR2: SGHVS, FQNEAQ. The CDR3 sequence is CASSFLEGLQETQYF. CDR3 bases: TGTGCCAGCAGCTTCCTGGAGGGTCTCCAAGAGACCCAGTACTTC.

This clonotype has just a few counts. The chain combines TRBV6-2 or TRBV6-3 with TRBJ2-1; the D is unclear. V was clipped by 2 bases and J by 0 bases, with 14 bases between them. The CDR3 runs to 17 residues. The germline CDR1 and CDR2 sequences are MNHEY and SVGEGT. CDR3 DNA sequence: TGTGCCAGCAGTTACAAGTCCCCGATTGTCTCCTACAATGAGCAGTTCTTC. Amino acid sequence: CASSYKSPIVSYNEQFF.

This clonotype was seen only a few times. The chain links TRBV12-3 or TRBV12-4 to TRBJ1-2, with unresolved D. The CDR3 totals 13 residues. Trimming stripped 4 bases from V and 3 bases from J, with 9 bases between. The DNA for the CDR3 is TGTGCCAGCAGTTCCTCAGGATACTATGGCTACACCTTC. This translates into CASSSSGYYGYTF.

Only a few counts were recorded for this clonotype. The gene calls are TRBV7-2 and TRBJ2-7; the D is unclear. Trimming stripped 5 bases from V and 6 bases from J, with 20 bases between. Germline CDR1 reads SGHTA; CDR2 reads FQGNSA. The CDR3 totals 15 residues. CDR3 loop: CASSPGREGLGEQYF. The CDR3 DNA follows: TGTGCCAGCAGCCCAGGAAGGGAAGGCCTGGGCGAGCAGTACTTC. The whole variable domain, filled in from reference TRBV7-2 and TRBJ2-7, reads GAGVSQSPSNKVTEKGKDVELRCDPISGHTALYWYRQSLGQGLEFLIYFQGNSAPDKSGLPSDRFSAERTGGSVSTLTIQRTQQEDSAVYLCASSPGREGLGEQYFGPGTRLTVT.

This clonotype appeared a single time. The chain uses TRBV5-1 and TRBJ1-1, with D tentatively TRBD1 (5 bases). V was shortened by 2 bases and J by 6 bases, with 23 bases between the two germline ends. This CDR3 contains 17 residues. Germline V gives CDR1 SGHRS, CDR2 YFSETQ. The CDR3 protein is CASSLRYVRDQAAEAFF. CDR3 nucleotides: TGCGCCAGCAGCTTACGTTACGTGAGGGACCAGGCGGCTGAAGCTTTCTTT.

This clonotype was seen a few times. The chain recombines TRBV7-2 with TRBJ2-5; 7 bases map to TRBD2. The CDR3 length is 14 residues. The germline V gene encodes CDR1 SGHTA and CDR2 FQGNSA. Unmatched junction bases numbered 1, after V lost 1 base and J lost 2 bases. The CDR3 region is CASSLGGGQETQYF. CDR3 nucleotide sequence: TGTGCCAGCAGCTTAGGGGGGGGGCAAGAGACCCAGTACTTC.

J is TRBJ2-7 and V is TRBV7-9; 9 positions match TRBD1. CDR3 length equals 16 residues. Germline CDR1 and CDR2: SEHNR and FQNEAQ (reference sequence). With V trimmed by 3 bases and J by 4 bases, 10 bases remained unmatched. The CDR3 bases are TGTGCCAGCAGCTTCCCGGGACAGGGTTTAGGATACGAGCAGTACTTC. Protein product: CASSFPGQGLGYEQYF.

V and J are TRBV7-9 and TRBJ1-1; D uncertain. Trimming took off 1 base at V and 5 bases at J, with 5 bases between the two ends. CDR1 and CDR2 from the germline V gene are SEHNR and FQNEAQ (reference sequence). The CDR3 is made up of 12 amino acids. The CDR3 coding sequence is TGTGCCAGCAGCTTAGACCGGACTGAAGCTTTCTTT. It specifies CASSLDRTEAFF.

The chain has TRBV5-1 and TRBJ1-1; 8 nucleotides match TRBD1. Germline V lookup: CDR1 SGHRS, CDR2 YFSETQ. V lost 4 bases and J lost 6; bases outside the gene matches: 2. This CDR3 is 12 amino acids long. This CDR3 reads CASSPRGPEAFF. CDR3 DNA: TGCGCCAGCAGCCCCAGGGGGCCTGAAGCTTTCTTT.

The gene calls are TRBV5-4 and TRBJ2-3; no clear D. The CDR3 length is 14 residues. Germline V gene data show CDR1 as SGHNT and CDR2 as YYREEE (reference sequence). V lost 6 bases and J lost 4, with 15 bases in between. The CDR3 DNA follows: TGTGCCAGCACCAACTTCCCGCGGCCAGATACGCAGTATTTT. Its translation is CASTNFPRPDTQYF.

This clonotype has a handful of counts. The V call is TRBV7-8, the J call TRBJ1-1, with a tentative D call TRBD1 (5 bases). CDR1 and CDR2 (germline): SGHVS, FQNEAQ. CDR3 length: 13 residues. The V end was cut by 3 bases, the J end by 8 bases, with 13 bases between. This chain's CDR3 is CASSFLGRDEAFF. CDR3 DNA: TGTGCCAGCAGCTTCCTTGGGCGGGACGAAGCTTTCTTT.

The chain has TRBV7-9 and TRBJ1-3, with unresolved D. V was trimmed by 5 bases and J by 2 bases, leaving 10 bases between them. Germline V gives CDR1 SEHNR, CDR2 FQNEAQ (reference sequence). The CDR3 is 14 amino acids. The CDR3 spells CASSLEHAGNTIYF. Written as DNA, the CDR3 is TGTGCCAGCAGCCTCGAGCACGCTGGAAACACCATATATTTT.

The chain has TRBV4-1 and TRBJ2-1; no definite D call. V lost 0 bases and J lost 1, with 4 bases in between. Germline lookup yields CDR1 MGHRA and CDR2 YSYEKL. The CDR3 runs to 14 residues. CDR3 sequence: CASSQEGSYNEQFF. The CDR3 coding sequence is TGCGCCAGCAGCCAAGAGGGTTCCTACAATGAGCAGTTCTTC.

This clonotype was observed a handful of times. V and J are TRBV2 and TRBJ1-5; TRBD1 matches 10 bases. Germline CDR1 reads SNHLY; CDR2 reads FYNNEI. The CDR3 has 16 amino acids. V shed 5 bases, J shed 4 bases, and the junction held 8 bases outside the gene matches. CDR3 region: CASSYDRGRGNQPQHF. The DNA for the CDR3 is TGTGCCAGCAGTTATGACAGGGGGCGCGGGAATCAGCCCCAGCATTTT.

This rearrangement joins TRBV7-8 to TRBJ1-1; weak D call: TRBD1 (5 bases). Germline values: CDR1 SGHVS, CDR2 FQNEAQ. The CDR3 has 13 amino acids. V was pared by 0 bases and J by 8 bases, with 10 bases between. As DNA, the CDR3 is TGTGCCAGCAGCTTAGCGCAGGGCATGGAAGCTTTCTTT. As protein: CASSLAQGMEAFF.

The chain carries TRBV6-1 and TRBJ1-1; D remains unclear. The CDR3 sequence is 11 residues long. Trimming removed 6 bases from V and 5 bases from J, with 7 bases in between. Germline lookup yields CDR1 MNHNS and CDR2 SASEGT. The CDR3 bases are TGTGCCAGCAGCGTCAATACTGAAGCTTTCTTT. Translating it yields CASSVNTEAFF.

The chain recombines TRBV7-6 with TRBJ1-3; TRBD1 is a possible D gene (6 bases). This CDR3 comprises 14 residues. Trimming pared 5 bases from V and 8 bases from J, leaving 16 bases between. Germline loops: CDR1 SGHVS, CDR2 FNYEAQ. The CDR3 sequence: CASSLRPEGDTIYF. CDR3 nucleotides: TGTGCCAGCAGCCTCCGCCCCGAGGGGGACACCATATATTTT.

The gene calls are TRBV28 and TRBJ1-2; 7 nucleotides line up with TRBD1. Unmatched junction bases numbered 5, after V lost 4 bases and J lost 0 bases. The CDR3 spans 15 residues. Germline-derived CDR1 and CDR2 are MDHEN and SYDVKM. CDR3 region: CASSSTGTANYGYTF. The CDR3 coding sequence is TGTGCCAGCAGTTCCACAGGGACAGCTAACTATGGCTACACCTTC.

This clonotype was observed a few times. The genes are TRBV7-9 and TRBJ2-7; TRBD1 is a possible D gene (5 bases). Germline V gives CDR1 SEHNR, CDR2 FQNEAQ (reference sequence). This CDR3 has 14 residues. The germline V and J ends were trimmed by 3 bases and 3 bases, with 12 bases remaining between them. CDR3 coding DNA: TGTGCCAGCAGCTTCGATGATAGGGGCTACGAGCAGTACTTC. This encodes CASSFDDRGYEQYF.

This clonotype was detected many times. CDR3 in DNA: TGTGCCAGCAGCCAGGCGGCTCGACTAGCGCCCTACAATGAGCAGTTCTTC. Its protein is CASSQAARLAPYNEQFF. The chain links TRBV7-9 to TRBJ2-1; 8 bases agree with TRBD2. This CDR3 comprises 17 residues. Germline trimming cut 5 bases from V and 2 bases from J; bases unmatched to any gene: 11. Germline assignment: CDR1 SEHNR and CDR2 FQNEAQ (reference sequence).

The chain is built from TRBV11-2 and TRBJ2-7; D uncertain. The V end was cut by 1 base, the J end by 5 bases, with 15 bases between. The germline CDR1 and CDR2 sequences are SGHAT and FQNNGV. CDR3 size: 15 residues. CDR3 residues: CASSLAETSFHEQYF. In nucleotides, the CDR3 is TGTGCCAGCAGCTTAGCGGAGACAAGCTTCCACGAGCAGTACTTC.

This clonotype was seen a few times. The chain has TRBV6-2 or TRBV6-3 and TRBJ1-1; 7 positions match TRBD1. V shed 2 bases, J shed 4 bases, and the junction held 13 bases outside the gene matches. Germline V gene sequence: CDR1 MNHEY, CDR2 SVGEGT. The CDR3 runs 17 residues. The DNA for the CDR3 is TGTGCCAGCAGTTACGCGATACGACAGGGAAGGGGCACTGAAGCTTTCTTT. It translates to CASSYAIRQGRGTEAFF.

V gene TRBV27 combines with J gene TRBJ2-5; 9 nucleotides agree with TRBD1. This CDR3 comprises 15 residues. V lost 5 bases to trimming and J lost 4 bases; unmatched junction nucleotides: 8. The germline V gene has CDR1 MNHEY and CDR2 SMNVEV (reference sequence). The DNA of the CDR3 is TGTGCCAGCAGTGCCCGGGACAGGGAAGGAGAGACCCAGTACTTC. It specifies CASSARDREGETQYF.

The CDR3 nucleotides are TGTGCCAGCTCCCCCGACTCTGGAAACACCATATATTTT. Translating gives CASSPDSGNTIYF. The chain uses TRBV18 and TRBJ1-3; D ambiguous. CDR1 and CDR2 (germline): KGHSH, LQKENI. The CDR3 is 13 amino acids. Trimming stripped 6 bases from V and 0 bases from J, with 6 bases between.

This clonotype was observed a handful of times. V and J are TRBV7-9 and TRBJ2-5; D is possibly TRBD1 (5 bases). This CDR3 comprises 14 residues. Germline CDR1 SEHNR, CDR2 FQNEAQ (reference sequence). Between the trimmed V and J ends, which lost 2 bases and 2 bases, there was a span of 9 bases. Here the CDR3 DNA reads TGTGCCAGCAGCTTACTCGACAGACAAGAGACCCAGTACTTC. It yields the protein CASSLLDRQETQYF. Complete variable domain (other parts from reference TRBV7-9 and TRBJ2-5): DTGVSQNPRHKITKRGQNVTFRCDPISEHNRLYWYRQTLGQGPEFLTYFQNEAQLEKSRLLSDRFSAERPKGSFSTLEIQRTEQGDSAMYLCASSLLDRQETQYFGPGTRLLVL.

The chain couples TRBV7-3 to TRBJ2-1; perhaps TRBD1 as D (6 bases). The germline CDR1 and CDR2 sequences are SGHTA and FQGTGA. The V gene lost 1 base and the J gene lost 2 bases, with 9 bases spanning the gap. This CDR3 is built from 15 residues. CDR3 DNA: TGTGCCAGCAGCTTAAATGGGGGCCCCTACAATGAGCAGTTCTTC. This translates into CASSLNGGPYNEQFF.

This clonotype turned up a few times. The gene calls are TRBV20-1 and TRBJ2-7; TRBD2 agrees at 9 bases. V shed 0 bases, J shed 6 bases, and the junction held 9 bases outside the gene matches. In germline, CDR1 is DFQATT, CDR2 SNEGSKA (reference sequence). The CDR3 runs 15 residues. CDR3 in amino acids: CSARDFSGSQGEQYF. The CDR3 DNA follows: TGCAGTGCTAGAGATTTTAGCGGGAGCCAGGGCGAGCAGTACTTC.